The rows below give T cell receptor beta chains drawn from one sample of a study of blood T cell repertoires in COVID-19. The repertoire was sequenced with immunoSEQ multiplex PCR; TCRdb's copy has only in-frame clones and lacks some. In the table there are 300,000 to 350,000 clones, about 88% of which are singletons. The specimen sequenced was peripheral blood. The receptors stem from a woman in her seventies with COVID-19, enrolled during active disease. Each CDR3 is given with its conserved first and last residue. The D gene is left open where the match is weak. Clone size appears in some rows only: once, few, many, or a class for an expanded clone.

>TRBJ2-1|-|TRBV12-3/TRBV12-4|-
CASSRGDYNEQFF
TGTGCCAGCTCCAGGGGCGACTACAATGAGCAGTTCTTC
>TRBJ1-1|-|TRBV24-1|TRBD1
CATSDGTANTEAFF
TGTGCCACCAGTGACGGGACAGCCAACACTGAAGCTTTCTTT
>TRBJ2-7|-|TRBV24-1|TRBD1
CATSDQRQGLFEQYF
TGTGCCACCAGTGACCAGCGACAGGGGTTATTTGAGCAGTACTTC
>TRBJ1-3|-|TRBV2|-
CASSGSSGNTIYF
TGTGCCAGCAGTGGCAGCTCTGGAAACACCATATATTTT
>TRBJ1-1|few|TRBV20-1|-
CSASRGKGEAFF
TGCAGTGCTAGTAGGGGAAAGGGTGAAGCTTTCTTT
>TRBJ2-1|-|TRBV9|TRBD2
CASSGMRGGLNEQFF
TGTGCCAGCAGCGGTATGCGCGGGGGGTTAAATGAGCAGTTCTTC
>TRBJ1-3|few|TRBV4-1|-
CASSQAGTGNTIYF
TGCGCCAGCAGCCAAGCAGGGACTGGAAACACCATATATTTT
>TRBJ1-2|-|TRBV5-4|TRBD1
CASSRGGTGAYGYTF
TGTGCCAGCAGCCGTGGGGGTACAGGGGCGTATGGCTACACCTTC
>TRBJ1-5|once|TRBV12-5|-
CASGLGPGGQHF
TGTGCTAGTGGTTTAGGGCCCGGGGGCCAGCATTTT
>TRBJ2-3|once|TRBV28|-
CASSSSQRALRDTQYF
TGTGCCAGCAGTTCCTCTCAGCGGGCCCTGCGGGATACGCAGTATTTT
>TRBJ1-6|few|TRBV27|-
CASSLSALWPPLHF
TGTGCCAGCAGTTTATCTGCCCTCTGGCCACCCCTCCACTTT
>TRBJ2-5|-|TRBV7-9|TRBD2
CASSSNSGGAWETQYF
TGTGCCAGCAGCTCCAATAGCGGGGGGGCCTGGGAGACCCAGTACTTC
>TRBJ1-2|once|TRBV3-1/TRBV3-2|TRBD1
CASSQYITGGAGDYGYTF
TGTGCCAGCAGCCAATATATTACAGGGGGCGCCGGGGACTATGGCTACACCTTC
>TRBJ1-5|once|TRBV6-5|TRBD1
CASNPGTGRNQPQHF
TGTGCCAGCAACCCCGGGACAGGGAGGAATCAGCCCCAGCATTTT
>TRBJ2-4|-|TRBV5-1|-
CASSLVTPGAKNIQYF
TGCGCCAGCAGCTTGGTGACCCCGGGGGCCAAAAACATTCAGTACTTC
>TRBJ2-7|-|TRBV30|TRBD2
CAWSVLAGTYEQYF
TGTGCCTGGAGTGTGCTAGCGGGTACCTACGAGCAGTACTTC
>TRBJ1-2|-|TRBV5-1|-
CASSLDRLYGYTF
TGCGCCAGCAGCTTGGACAGGCTCTATGGCTACACCTTC
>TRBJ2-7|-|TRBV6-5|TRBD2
CASRIAGGMYEQYF
TGTGCCAGCAGAATAGCGGGGGGGATGTACGAGCAGTACTTC
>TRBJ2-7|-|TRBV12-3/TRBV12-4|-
CASSRTSYEQYF
TGTGCCAGCAGCCGGACATCCTACGAGCAGTACTTC
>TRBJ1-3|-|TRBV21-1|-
CASSKAPGKPTGGTYTSGNTIYF
TGTGCCAGCAGCAAAGCGCCGGGGAAACCGACAGGGGGGACCTATACCTCTGGAAACACCATATATTTT
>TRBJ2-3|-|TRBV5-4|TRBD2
CASSLGLAGILTDTQYF
TGTGCCAGCAGCTTGGGACTAGCGGGGATTCTCACAGATACGCAGTATTTT
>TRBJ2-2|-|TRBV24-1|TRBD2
CATSRPSGGPSNTGELFF
TGTGCCACCAGTCGGCCTAGCGGGGGGCCCTCGAACACCGGGGAGCTGTTTTTT
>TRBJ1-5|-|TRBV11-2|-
CASSLALSGGQPQHF
TGTGCCAGCAGCTTAGCCCTCTCGGGGGGTCAGCCCCAGCATTTT
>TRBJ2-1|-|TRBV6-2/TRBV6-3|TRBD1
CASSRGTGGPSQQFF
TGTGCCAGCAGTCGAGGGACAGGGGGCCCTTCACAGCAGTTCTTC
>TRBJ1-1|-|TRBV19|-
CASSPGFITEAFF
TGTGCCAGTAGTCCGGGGTTTATAACTGAAGCTTTCTTT
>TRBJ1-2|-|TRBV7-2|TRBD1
CASSLTTGGSYGYTF
TGTGCCAGCAGCTTGACCACAGGGGGAAGTTATGGCTACACCTTC
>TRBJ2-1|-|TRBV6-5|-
CASSRQGGNEQFF
TGTGCCAGTTCTAGGCAGGGGGGCAATGAGCAGTTCTTC
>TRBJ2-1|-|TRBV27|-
CASSPPDSLYNEQFF
TGTGCCAGCAGTCCGCCGGACAGCCTATACAATGAGCAGTTCTTC
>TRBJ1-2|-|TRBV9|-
CASSAKDFLPYGYTF
TGTGCCAGCAGCGCAAAGGACTTCCTGCCCTATGGCTACACCTTC
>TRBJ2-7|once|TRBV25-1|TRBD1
CASSDGTVRAYEQYF
TGTGCCAGCAGTGATGGGACAGTTCGGGCCTACGAGCAGTACTTC
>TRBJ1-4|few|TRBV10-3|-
CAISPQGGANEKLFF
TGTGCCATCAGTCCACAGGGTGGGGCTAATGAAAAACTGTTTTTT